This TCR beta chain was documented in a study of long-term antiretroviral therapy in people with HIV. On the study more broadly: The 2015 immediate-ART recommendation came about a decade after the earliest samples.

The immunoSEQ assay was v3.0, run at survey level. TCRdb keeps only in-frame clones here, not all; method: immunoSEQ multiplex PCR. The sample records some 18,000 clones, 75% to 85% being singletons. Points from the study as a whole: Within the repertoire, clones expanded before ART were dominant at all time points.

Every sample had roughly 1-11 million cryopreserved PBMC in it before DNA extraction. With respect to this clone: Its target is not known.

Germline V lookup: CDR1 MNHEY, CDR2 SVGAGI. With V trimmed by 6 bases and J by 7 bases, 7 bases remained unmatched. There are 14 residues in the CDR3. This sequence originates from a man aged 18 to 29 with HIV. The sample here was unsorted PBMCs, taken at the start of antiretroviral therapy, before treatment. The chain is built from TRBV6-5 and TRBJ1-2, with TRBD1 matching 11 bases. The CDR3 nucleotides are TGTGCCAGCAGCTGGGACAGGGGGTCCTCTGGCTACACCTTC. It translates to CASSWDRGSSGYTF.